This T cell receptor beta chain appears in the sequencing data of a study of T cells expressing NK-cell markers. TCRdb re-called the 5' RACE reads; one entry per CDR3 protein, DNA not given. The record lists about 400,000 distinct CDR3 sequences, of which the ten most abundant hold around a tenth. This clonotype originated in a woman between 45 and 65 years old in good health. The sequencing sample was made of blood T cells: a sorted CD56 or NKG2C T cell subset, CD4+ or CD8+ T cells, or bulk PBMC T cells (not recorded which).

CDR3 amino acids: CASSLDRVEYNEQFF. This chain joins TRBV5-1 and TRBJ2-1. CDR1 and CDR2 (germline): SGHRS, YFSETQ. The CDR3 consists of 15 residues.